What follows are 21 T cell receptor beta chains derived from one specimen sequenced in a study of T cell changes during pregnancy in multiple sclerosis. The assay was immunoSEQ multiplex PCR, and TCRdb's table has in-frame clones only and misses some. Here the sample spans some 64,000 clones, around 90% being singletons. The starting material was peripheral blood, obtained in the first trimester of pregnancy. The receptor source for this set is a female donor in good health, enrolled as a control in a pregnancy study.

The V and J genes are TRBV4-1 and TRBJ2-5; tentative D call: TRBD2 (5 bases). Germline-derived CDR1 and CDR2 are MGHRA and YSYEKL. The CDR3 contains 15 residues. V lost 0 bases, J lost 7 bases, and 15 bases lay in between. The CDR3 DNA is TGCGCCAGCAGCCAAGAGGGGAGACCCGGGCCGACCCAGTACTTC. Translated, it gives CASSQEGRPGPTQYF.

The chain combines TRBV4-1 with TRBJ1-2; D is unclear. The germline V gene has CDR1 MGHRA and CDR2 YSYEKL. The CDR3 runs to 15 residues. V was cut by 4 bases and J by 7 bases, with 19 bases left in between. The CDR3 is CASSREAGPQSGYTF. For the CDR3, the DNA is TGCGCCAGCAGCCGAGAAGCGGGCCCCCAGAGTGGCTACACCTTC.

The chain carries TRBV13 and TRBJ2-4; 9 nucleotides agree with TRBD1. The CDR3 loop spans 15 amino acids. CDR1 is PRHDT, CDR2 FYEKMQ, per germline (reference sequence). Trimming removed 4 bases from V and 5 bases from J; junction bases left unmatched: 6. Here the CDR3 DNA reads TGTGCCAGCAGCTCTTGGACAGGGGAGGAAAACATTCAGTACTTC. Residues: CASSSWTGEENIQYF.

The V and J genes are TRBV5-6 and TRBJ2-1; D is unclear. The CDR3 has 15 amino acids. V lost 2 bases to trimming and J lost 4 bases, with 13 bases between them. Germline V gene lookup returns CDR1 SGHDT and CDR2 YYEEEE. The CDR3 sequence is CASSLKPTSYNEQFF. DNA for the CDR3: TGTGCCAGCAGCTTAAAGCCTACGAGTTACAATGAGCAGTTCTTC.

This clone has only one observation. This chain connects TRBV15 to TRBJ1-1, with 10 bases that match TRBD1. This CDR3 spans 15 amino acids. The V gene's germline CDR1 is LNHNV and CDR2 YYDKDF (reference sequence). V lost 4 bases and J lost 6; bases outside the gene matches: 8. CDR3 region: CATSNRGQGVSEAFF. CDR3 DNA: TGTGCCACCAGCAACCGAGGACAGGGGGTATCTGAAGCTTTCTTT.

DNA of the CDR3: TGTGCCAGCAGCCTAGCGGGGGGGGAGCAGTTCTTC. Protein: CASSLAGGEQFF. The V call is TRBV5-4, the J call TRBJ2-1; 12 bases line up with TRBD2. The V and J ends lost 4 bases and 10 bases, in that order; junction bases with no gene match: 0. The germline V gene has CDR1 SGHNT and CDR2 YYREEE (reference sequence). CDR3 length: 12 amino acids. Filled out from reference TRBV5-4 and TRBJ2-1, the complete variable domain reads ETGVTQSPTHLIKTRGQQVTLRCSSQSGHNTVSWYQQALGQGPQFIFQYYREEENGRGNFPPRFSGLQFPNYSSELNVNALELDDSALYLCASSLAGGEQFFGPGTRLTVL.

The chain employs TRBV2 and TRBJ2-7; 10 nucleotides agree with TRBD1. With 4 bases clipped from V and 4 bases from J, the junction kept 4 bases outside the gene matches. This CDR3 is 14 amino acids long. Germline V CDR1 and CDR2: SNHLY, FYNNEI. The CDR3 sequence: CASSGTGGIYEQYF. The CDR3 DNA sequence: TGTGCCAGCAGTGGGACAGGGGGAATTTACGAGCAGTACTTC.

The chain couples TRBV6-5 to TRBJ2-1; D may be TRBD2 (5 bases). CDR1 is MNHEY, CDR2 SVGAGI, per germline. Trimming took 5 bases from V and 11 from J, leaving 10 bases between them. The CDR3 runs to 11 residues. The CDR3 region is CASSNGVQQFF. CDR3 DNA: TGTGCCAGCAGTAACGGGGTCCAGCAGTTCTTC.

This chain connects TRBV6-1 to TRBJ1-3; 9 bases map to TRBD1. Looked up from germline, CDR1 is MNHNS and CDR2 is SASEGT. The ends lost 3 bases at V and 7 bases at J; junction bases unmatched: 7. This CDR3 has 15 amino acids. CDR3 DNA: TGTGCCAGCAGTGAGTTAGGGACAGGGTGGAACACCATATATTTT. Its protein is CASSELGTGWNTIYF.

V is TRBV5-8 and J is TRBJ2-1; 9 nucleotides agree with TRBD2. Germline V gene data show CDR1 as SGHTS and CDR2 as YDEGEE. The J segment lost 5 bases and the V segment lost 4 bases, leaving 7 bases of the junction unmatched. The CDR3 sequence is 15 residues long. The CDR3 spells CASSPSGGLDNEQFF. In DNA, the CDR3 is TGTGCCAGCAGCCCCAGCGGGGGGCTGGACAATGAGCAGTTCTTC.

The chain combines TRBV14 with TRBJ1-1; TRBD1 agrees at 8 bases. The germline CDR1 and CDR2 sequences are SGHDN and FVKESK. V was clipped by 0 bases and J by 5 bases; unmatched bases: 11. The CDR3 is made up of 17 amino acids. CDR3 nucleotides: TGTGCCAGCAGCCAAGATGGGATAGACAGGGGAAGAACTGAAGCTTTCTTT. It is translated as CASSQDGIDRGRTEAFF.

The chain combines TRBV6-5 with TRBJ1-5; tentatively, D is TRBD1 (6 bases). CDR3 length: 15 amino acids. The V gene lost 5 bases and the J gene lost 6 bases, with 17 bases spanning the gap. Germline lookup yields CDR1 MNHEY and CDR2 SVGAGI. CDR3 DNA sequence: TGTGCCAGCAGTCGTTTAGGGGGGGTGGGTCAGCCCCAGCATTTT. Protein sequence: CASSRLGGVGQPQHF.

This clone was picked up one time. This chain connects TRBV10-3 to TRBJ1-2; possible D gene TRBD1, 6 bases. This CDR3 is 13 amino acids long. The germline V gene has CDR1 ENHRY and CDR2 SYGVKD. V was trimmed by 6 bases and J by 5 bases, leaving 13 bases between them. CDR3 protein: CAIRPPGAYGYTF. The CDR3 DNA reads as TGTGCCATCAGGCCCCCAGGGGCGTATGGCTACACCTTC.

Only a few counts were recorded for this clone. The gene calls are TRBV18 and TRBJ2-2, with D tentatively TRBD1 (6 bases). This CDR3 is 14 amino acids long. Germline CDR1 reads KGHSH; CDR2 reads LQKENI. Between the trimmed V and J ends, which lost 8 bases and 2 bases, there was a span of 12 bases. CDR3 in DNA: TGTGCCAGCCCGACAGGCGGCAACACCGGGGAGCTGTTTTTT. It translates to CASPTGGNTGELFF.

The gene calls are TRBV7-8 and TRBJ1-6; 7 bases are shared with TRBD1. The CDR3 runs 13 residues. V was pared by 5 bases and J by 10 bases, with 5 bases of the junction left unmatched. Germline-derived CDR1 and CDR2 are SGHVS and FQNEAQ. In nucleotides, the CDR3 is TGTGCCAGCAGCGGGCAGGGGGACTCACCCCTCCACTTT. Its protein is CASSGQGDSPLHF.

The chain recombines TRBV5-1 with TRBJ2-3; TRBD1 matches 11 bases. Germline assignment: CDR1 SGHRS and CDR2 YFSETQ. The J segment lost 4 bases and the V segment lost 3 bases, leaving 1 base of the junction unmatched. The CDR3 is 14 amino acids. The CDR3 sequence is CASSSGQGADTQYF. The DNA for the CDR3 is TGCGCCAGCAGCTCGGGACAGGGGGCAGATACGCAGTATTTT.

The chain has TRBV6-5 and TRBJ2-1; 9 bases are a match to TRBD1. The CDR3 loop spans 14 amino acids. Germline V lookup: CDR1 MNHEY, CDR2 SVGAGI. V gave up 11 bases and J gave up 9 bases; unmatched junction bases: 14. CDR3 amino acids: CAGAPGQGSVEQFF. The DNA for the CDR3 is TGTGCCGGGGCTCCGGGACAGGGCTCCGTTGAGCAGTTCTTC.

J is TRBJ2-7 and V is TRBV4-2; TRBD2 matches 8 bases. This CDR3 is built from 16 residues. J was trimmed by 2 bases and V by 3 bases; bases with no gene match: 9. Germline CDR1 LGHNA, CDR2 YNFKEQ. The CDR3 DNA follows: TGTGCCAGCAGCCATTGGGCTAGCGGGCAGACCTACGAGCAGTACTTC. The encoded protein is CASSHWASGQTYEQYF.

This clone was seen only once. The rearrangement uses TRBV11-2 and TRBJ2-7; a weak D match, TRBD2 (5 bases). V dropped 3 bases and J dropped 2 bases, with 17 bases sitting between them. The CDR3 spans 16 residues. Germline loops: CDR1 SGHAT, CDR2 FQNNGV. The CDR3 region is CASSFRRRTEAYEQYF. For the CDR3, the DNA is TGTGCCAGCAGCTTCCGCCGGCGGACGGAGGCCTACGAGCAGTACTTC.

CDR3 bases: TGTGCCAGCAGCGCTGGACAGCAAGAGACCCAGTACTTC. Its translation: CASSAGQQETQYF. The rearrangement uses TRBV7-3 and TRBJ2-5, with D maybe TRBD1 (6 bases). Per the germline V gene, CDR1 is SGHTA and CDR2 is FQGTGA. The V and J ends lost 5 bases and 2 bases respectively, with 9 bases between them. The CDR3 is made up of 13 amino acids.

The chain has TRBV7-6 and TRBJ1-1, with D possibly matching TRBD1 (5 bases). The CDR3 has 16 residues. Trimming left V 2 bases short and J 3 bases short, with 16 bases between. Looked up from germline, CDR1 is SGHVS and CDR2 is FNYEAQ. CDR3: CASSLSRQGSDTEAFF. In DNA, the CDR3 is TGTGCCAGCAGCTTATCGCGCCAGGGATCGGACACTGAAGCTTTCTTT.